Sequencing of this T cell receptor (beta chain) was carried out in a study of blood T cell repertoires in COVID-19. Study overall: T cells, B-cell-depleted T cells, or PBMCs supplied cDNA or gDNA.

This CDR3 contains 15 residues. The germline CDR1 and CDR2 sequences are MNHEY and SMNVEV (reference sequence). J was trimmed by 3 bases and V by 8 bases; bases with no gene match: 9. Residents of 24 US areas, aged roughly 18 to 95 years, made up the participants. Method: immunoSEQ multiplex PCR; TCRdb's copy keeps in-frame clones and lacks some. The data show under 250,000 clones, roughly four fifths seen once. This receptor was identified in a woman aged 55-70 years who had recovered from COVID-19. Sequencing input: PBMCs or T cells enriched from blood (not recorded which). This chain uses TRBV27 with TRBJ2-1; TRBD2 matches 8 bases. The CDR3 region has the DNA TGTGCCAGCTACTCTATAGCGGGGCTCTACAATGAGCAGTTCTTC. Translating it yields CASYSIAGLYNEQFF.